Listed below are T cell receptor beta chains from one sample, sequenced in a study of T cell responses to AZD1222 COVID-19 vaccine. Generated by immunoSEQ multiplex PCR, the TCRdb table keeps only in-frame clones and is missing some. The sample lists 140,000 to 150,000 clones, roughly nine tenths seen once, with around 4.9% in the top ten. Source: peripheral blood, taken on day 0 of AZD1222 vaccination. Source of these receptors: an adult in good health. CDR3s include the opening cysteine and the closing phenylalanine or tryptophan. D genes are given only for firm matches. A clone size is listed for some rows: how often the clone was seen (once, few, many), or a class if it is expanded.

d_call	j_call	v_call	clone_size	cdr3_nt	cdr3_aa
TRBD2	TRBJ2-1	TRBV6-2/TRBV6-3	.	TGTGCCAGCAGTTACTTCCGCGGGACTAGTCTTGCTGTTTCGGTCGGTGAGCAGTTCTTC	CASSYFRGTSLAVSVGEQFF
.	TRBJ1-5	TRBV10-2	.	TGCGCCAGCAGTACTCCCTCTTATAGCAATCAGCCCCAGCATTTT	CASSTPSYSNQPQHF
TRBD1	TRBJ2-7	TRBV29-1	.	TGCAGCGTTGGGACAGGGGTGCACGAGCAGTACTTC	CSVGTGVHEQYF
.	TRBJ1-1	TRBV5-5	.	TGTGCCAGCAGCTCCAGGGACCTAAACACTGAAGCTTTCTTT	CASSSRDLNTEAFF
.	TRBJ1-5	TRBV6-2/TRBV6-3	.	TGTGCCAGCAGCCTCCCCCTCGGGGGAGTCGGCAATCAGCCCCAGCATTTT	CASSLPLGGVGNQPQHF
.	TRBJ1-5	TRBV2	.	TGTGCCAGCAGCGGCCCACAGCAGCCCCAGCATTTT	CASSGPQQPQHF
TRBD1	TRBJ2-7	TRBV28	.	TGTGCCAGCAGGGCAACAGGGGGCTACGAGCAGTACTTC	CASRATGGYEQYF
TRBD2	TRBJ2-7	TRBV30	.	TGTGCCTGGAGTCCCAGAGCCAGACTAGCGGGAGCCTACGAGCAGTACTTC	CAWSPRARLAGAYEQYF
.	TRBJ1-1	TRBV6-2/TRBV6-3	few	TGTGCCAGCAGTTACGTCAGGGGCACTGAAGCTTTCTTT	CASSYVRGTEAFF
.	TRBJ1-2	TRBV28	once	TGTGCCAGCAATTTACAGGGCTACTATGGCTACACCTTC	CASNLQGYYGYTF
.	TRBJ1-2	TRBV2	.	TGTGCCAGCGCCGAGGGAGGTAACTATGGCTACACCTTC	CASAEGGNYGYTF
.	TRBJ2-7	TRBV24-1	.	TGTGCCACCGGAAGAAGGGTCCCGAGCTCCTACGAGCAGTACTTC	CATGRRVPSSYEQYF
.	TRBJ1-1	TRBV12-3/TRBV12-4	.	TGTGCCAGCAGTTTGAGGAGGATGACTGAAGCTTTCTTT	CASSLRRMTEAFF
TRBD2	TRBJ2-5	TRBV18	.	TGTGCCAGCTCACCAGTGCAACTAGCGAGGGGCCAAGAGACCCAGTACTTC	CASSPVQLARGQETQYF
.	TRBJ2-2	TRBV24-1	.	TGTGCCACCAGTGACCAACTAGTTTCCGGGGAGCTGTTTTTT	CATSDQLVSGELFF
.	TRBJ2-5	TRBV7-2	.	TGTGCCAGCAGCCGAGGGCCTGGGGAGACCCAGTACTTC	CASSRGPGETQYF
.	TRBJ1-2	TRBV28	.	TGTGCCAGCACTACCTACAGGGTCGCTAACTATGGCTACACCTTC	CASTTYRVANYGYTF
.	TRBJ1-3	TRBV2	.	TGTGCCAGCAGTGTTCGAGCCCCACTCGATGGAAACACCATATATTTT	CASSVRAPLDGNTIYF
TRBD1	TRBJ2-2	TRBV5-1	.	TGCGCCAGCCGAGAGGGGACAGCGAACACCGGGGAGCTGTTTTTT	CASREGTANTGELFF
.	TRBJ1-1	TRBV2	.	TGTGCCAGCAGTGTCTTTCAGGGGACGAACACTGAAGCTTTCTTT	CASSVFQGTNTEAFF
.	TRBJ1-1	TRBV27	once	TGTGCCAGCAGTTTAGGGACTGAAGCTTTCTTT	CASSLGTEAFF
TRBD1	TRBJ1-2	TRBV19	.	TGTGCCAGTAGTCCCACCGGGACAGGTCCCAATGGCTACACCTTC	CASSPTGTGPNGYTF
.	TRBJ2-5	TRBV10-3	.	TGTGCCATCAGTGGGGAGCAAGAGACCCAGTACTTC	CAISGEQETQYF
.	TRBJ1-2	TRBV19	.	TGTGCCAGTAGTATCAGGGACTCCGATGGCTACACCTTC	CASSIRDSDGYTF
TRBD1	TRBJ1-4	TRBV4-1	.	TGCGCCAGCAGCCATCCCGGGACAGCAACTAATGAAAAACTGTTTTTT	CASSHPGTATNEKLFF
.	TRBJ2-2	TRBV3-1/TRBV3-2	.	TGTGCCAGCAGCCAAGCCGGGGAGCTGTTTTTT	CASSQAGELFF
.	TRBJ2-5	TRBV28	.	TGTGCCAGCAGTTTAGGAGGGCGGGAGACCCAGTACTTC	CASSLGGRETQYF
.	TRBJ1-5	TRBV7-2	.	TGTGCCAGCAGCCCTGGACAGCGCAATCAGCCCCAGCATTTT	CASSPGQRNQPQHF
TRBD1	TRBJ2-7	TRBV12-3/TRBV12-4	.	TGTGCCAGCAGGAAGGACAGGGGGCAGTACTTC	CASRKDRGQYF
TRBD1	TRBJ2-7	TRBV4-1	few	TGCGCCAGCAGCCACGCCACGGGACAGAAACTAGCCTACGAGCAGTACTTC	CASSHATGQKLAYEQYF
TRBD1	TRBJ1-2	TRBV7-3	.	TGTGCCAGCAGCTTCGACAGGGCCTCTGGCTACACCTTC	CASSFDRASGYTF
.	TRBJ2-5	TRBV7-2	.	TGTGCCAGCAGACGTAGGACCGGGACCCAAGAGACCCAGTACTTC	CASRRRTGTQETQYF
.	TRBJ2-3	TRBV4-3	.	TGCGCCAGCAGCCAAGAGGCCAGCAGGGATACGCAGTATTTT	CASSQEASRDTQYF
.	TRBJ2-1	TRBV18	.	TGTGCCAGCTCACCCGATCAGAGTTACAATGAGCAGTTCTTC	CASSPDQSYNEQFF
.	TRBJ1-1	TRBV2	.	TGTGCCAGCACCCAGGGAGGTCGCACTGAAGCTTTCTTT	CASTQGGRTEAFF
.	TRBJ2-1	TRBV10-3	.	TGTGCCATCAGTGAGAGGGGCGGAGTGGGATCCTACAATGAGCAGTTCTTC	CAISERGGVGSYNEQFF
.	TRBJ1-1	TRBV3-1/TRBV3-2	.	TGTGCCAGCAGCCAACTCAGGGGGAACACTGAAGCTTTCTTT	CASSQLRGNTEAFF
TRBD2	TRBJ2-7	TRBV29-1	.	TGCAGCGTTTACGGACTAGCGGGAGCTGGGGAGCAGTACTTC	CSVYGLAGAGEQYF
TRBD1	TRBJ2-2	TRBV5-1	.	TGCGCCAGCAGCTTGGGAACAGGGGGCGCATCTGGGGAGCTGTTTTTT	CASSLGTGGASGELFF
.	TRBJ1-5	TRBV7-9	.	TGTGCCAGCAGCTTACAGGCAGGGACCAATCAGCCCCAGCATTTT	CASSLQAGTNQPQHF
TRBD1	TRBJ2-7	TRBV7-8	.	TGTGCCAGCAGCTGGAGAAGGGGACAGGAGGGCGAGCAGTACTTC	CASSWRRGQEGEQYF
.	TRBJ1-4	TRBV4-3	once	TGCGCCAGCAGCCAAGATTTATATGGCGCGGATACTACAACTAATGAAAAACTGTTTTTT	CASSQDLYGADTTTNEKLFF
.	TRBJ1-5	TRBV7-2	.	TGTGCCAGCAGCTTAGATGGGGGAGTCCGGGCGCCCCAGCATTTT	CASSLDGGVRAPQHF
.	TRBJ2-2	TRBV24-1	.	TGTGCCACCAGTGATTTTGCGGGGGCGGGGACCGGGGAGCTGTTTTTT	CATSDFAGAGTGELFF
.	TRBJ1-1	TRBV3-1/TRBV3-2	once	TGTGCCAGCAGCCCCCGTTTAGGGGCAACTGAAGCTTTCTTT	CASSPRLGATEAFF
.	TRBJ2-3	TRBV5-1	.	TGCGCCAGCAGCTCCAGATGGAGCACAGATACGCAGTATTTT	CASSSRWSTDTQYF
.	TRBJ2-6	TRBV28	.	TGTGCCAGCAGTCTCCATGGGGCTGGGGCCAACGTCCTGACTTTC	CASSLHGAGANVLTF
.	TRBJ2-7	TRBV4-3	.	TGCGCCAGCAGCCCGACCGGGACGGCGACGTCTACCTACGAGCAGTACTTC	CASSPTGTATSTYEQYF
.	TRBJ2-7	TRBV11-3	.	TGTGCCAGCTCTCGCGGAGGGGCCCACGAGCAGTACTTC	CASSRGGAHEQYF
.	TRBJ2-1	TRBV11-3	.	TGTGCCAGCAGCTTAGGGGGCGGTAGGTACAATGAGCAGTTCTTC	CASSLGGGRYNEQFF
.	TRBJ2-1	TRBV9	.	TGTGCCAGCAGCTACGGACGTAATGACTTCCATGAGCAGTTCTTC	CASSYGRNDFHEQFF